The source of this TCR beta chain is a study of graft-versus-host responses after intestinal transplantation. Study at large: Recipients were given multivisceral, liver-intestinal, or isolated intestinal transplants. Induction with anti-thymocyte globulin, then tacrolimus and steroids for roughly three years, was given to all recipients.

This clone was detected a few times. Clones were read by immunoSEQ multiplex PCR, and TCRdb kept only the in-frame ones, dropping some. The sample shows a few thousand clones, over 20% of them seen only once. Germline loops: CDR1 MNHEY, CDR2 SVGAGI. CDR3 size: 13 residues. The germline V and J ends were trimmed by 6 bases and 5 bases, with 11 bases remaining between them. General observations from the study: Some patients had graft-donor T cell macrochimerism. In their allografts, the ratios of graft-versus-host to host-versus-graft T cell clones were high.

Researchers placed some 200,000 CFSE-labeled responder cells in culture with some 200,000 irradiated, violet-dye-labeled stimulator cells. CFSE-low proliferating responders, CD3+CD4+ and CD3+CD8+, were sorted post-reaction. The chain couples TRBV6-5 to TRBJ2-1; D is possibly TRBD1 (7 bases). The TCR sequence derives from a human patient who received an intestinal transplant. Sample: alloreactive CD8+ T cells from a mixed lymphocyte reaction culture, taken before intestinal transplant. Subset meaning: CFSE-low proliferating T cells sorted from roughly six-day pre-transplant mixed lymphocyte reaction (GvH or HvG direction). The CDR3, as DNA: TGTGCCAGCAGCCAGGGGGGCCACAATGAGCAGTTCTTC. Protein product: CASSQGGHNEQFF.